This record covers a single T cell receptor beta chain. TCRdb's copy holds only in-frame clones and misses some; the assay was immunoSEQ multiplex PCR. Here the sample spans 150,000 or so clones, 90% being singletons. The data originate from a study of T cell responses to AZD1222 COVID-19 vaccine. The CDR3 extends over 14 amino acids. V gave up 2 bases and J gave up 4 bases, with 9 bases separating them. Germline CDR1 WSHSY, CDR2 SAAADI. The specimen comprised peripheral blood, sampled 28 days after the second AZD1222 dose. The receptor was derived from an adult who received the AZD1222 COVID-19 vaccine. J is TRBJ1-3 and V is TRBV10-2, with a possible D match to TRBD1 (5 bases). The CDR3 nucleotides are TGCGCCAGCAGTGAGGGGGCGCCGGGAAACACCATATATTTT. Its translation: CASSEGAPGNTIYF.